These 2 T cell receptor beta chains came from one sample sequenced in a study of blood T cell repertoires in COVID-19. The protocol was immunoSEQ multiplex PCR, while the TCRdb copy is restricted to in-frame clones and leaves out a portion. The sample includes 250,000 or so clones, more than 75% of them seen just once. Material: peripheral blood. All receptors derive from a woman aged 40 to 50 who had recovered from COVID-19.

The chain has TRBV11-1 and TRBJ2-5; 7 nucleotides align to TRBD2. V lost 1 base and J lost 2; bases outside the gene matches: 4. The CDR3 runs 15 residues. The germline CDR1 and CDR2 sequences are SGHAT and FQDESV (reference sequence). CDR3 loop: CASSLERDFQETQYF. DNA of the CDR3: TGTGCCAGCAGCTTAGAGCGGGACTTTCAAGAGACCCAGTACTTC.

This chain joins TRBV12-3 or TRBV12-4 and TRBJ2-3; no firm D call. The CDR3 runs to 13 residues. Trimming cost V 3 bases and J 2 bases, with 6 bases left between them. CDR3 bases: TGTGCCAGCAGTTTCCCAGACACAGATACGCAGTATTTT. Its translation is CASSFPDTDTQYF.